This entry features one T cell receptor (beta chain) sequence. How the authors handled the data: It was from reference gene primer amplification that nucleated cell counts were estimated. The protocol was immunoSEQ multiplex PCR, while the TCRdb copy is restricted to in-frame clones and leaves out a portion. D and trimming come from the DNA, and the V and J calls and clone size come from that table. The top ten clones hold approximately 9% of a sample with about 110,000 clones, 81% of them seen once. The entry originates in a study of blood T cell repertoires in COVID-19. For the study at large: Spain, Italy and the United States supplied samples that represented acute and convalescent COVID-19. PBMCs, B-cell-depleted T cells, or T cells provided the cDNA or gDNA that made up the material.

With 4 bases removed from V and 7 bases from J, the gap between germline ends came to 10 bases. Germline CDR1 and CDR2: LNHDA and SQIVND (reference sequence). The CDR3 has 13 residues. Sequencing was done on a sample of peripheral blood. The rearrangement uses TRBV19 and TRBJ2-2, with D maybe TRBD1 (6 bases). The clonotype comes from a woman in her 70s with acute or convalescent COVID-19. CDR3 protein: CASSRQVLGELFF. The CDR3 coding sequence is TGTGCCAGTAGTAGACAGGTTCTCGGGGAGCTGTTTTTT.